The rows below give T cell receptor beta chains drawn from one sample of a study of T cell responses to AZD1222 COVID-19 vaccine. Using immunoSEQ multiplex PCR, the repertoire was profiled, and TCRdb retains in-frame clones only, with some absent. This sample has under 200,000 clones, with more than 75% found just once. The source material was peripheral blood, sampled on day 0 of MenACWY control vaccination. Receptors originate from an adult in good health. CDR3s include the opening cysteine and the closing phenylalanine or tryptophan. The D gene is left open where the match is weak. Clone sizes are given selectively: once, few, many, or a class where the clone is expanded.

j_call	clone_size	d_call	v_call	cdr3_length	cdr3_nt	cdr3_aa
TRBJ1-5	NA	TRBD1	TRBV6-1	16	TGTGCCAGCAGTGAAGAACGGGACAGGCCCAATCAGCCCCAGCATTTT	CASSEERDRPNQPQHF
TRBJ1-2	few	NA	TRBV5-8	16	TGTGCCAGCAGCAAGGACCACAGGGAGAAGAGGAATGGCTACACCTTC	CASSKDHREKRNGYTF
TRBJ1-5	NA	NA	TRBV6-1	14	TGTGCCAGCAGTTCCTCGGGGGAACATCAGCCCCAGCATTTT	CASSSSGEHQPQHF
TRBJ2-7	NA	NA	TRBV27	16	TGTGCCAGCAGACCCGGGGCCCAATCTCCTACCTACGAGCAGTACTTC	CASRPGAQSPTYEQYF
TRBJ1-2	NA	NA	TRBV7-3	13	TGTGCCAGCAGCTCCTACAAGGGTCATGGCTACACCTTC	CASSSYKGHGYTF
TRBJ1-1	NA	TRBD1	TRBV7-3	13	TGTGCCAGCAGCTTCGACAGGGGGACTGAAGCTTTCTTT	CASSFDRGTEAFF
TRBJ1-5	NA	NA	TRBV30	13	TGTGCCTTGGAACAGGGAGGCAATCAGCCCCAGCATTTT	CALEQGGNQPQHF
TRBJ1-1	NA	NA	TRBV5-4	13	TGTGCCAGCAGCTTCGGACAGAACACTGAAGCTTTCTTT	CASSFGQNTEAFF
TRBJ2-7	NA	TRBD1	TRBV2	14	TGTGCCAGCAGTGACAGGCAGGGGGTCTACGAGCAGTACTTC	CASSDRQGVYEQYF
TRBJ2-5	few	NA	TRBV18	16	TGTGCCAGCTCACCCCGGGACGTAGCGGATGGCGAGACCCAGTACTTC	CASSPRDVADGETQYF
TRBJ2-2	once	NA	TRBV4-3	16	TGCGCCAGCAGCCAAGACCTACTAGCGAACACCGGGGAGCTGTTTTTT	CASSQDLLANTGELFF
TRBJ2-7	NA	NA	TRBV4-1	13	TGCGCCAGCAGCCAAGTTCCACTCTACGAGCAGTACTTC	CASSQVPLYEQYF
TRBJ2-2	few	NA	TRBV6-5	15	TGTGCCAGTCAAGTGGTGGGAGAACACACCGGGGAGCTGTTTTTT	CASQVVGEHTGELFF
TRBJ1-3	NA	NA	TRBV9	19	TGTGCCAGCAGCGAGGCTCTATCGGGACGGACCAGCTCTGGAAACACCATATATTTT	CASSEALSGRTSSGNTIYF
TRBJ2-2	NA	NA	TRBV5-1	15	TGCGCCAGCAGCTTAGGACTGGTTAACACCGGGGAGCTGTTTTTT	CASSLGLVNTGELFF
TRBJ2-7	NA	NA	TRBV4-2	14	TGTGCCAGCAGCCCATCGGTTAGCGGCGGCGAGCAGTACTTC	CASSPSVSGGEQYF
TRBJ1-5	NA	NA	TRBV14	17	TGTGCCAGCAGCCAAGATCGGAGGGGGGGGAGCAATCAGCCCCAGCATTTT	CASSQDRRGGSNQPQHF
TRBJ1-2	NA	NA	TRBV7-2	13	TGTGCCAGCAGGGGGCTGGGGGACTATGGCTACACCTTC	CASRGLGDYGYTF
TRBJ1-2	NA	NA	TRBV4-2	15	TGTGCCAGCAGCCACTCGGACGTATCCAACTATGGCTACACCTTC	CASSHSDVSNYGYTF
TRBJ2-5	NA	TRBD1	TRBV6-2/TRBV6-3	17	TGTGCCAGCAGTTATAGGGACAGGACCCCCCCCAGAGCGACCCAGTACTTC	CASSYRDRTPPRATQYF
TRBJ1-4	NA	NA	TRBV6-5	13	TGTGCCAGCCAGCGGACAGATGATGAAAAACTGTTTTTT	CASQRTDDEKLFF
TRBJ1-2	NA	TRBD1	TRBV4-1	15	TGCGCCAGCAGCCAAGAGGGACAGGGGTTCTATGGCTACACCTTC	CASSQEGQGFYGYTF
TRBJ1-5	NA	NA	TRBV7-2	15	TGTGCCAGCAGCTTAGGGGGGAATAGCAATCAGCCCCAGCATTTT	CASSLGGNSNQPQHF
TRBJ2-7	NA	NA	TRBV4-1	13	TGCGCCAGCAGCCTGGACTTGCCCTACGAGCAGTACTTC	CASSLDLPYEQYF
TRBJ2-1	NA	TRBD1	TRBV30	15	TGTGCCTGGAGTGGGACAGGGAGCTCCTACAATGAGCAGTTCTTC	CAWSGTGSSYNEQFF
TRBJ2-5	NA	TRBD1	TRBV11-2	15	TGTGCCACCTTAACTCGGGACAGGGGGTTTGAGACCCAGTACTTC	CATLTRDRGFETQYF
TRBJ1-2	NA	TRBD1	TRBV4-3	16	TGCGCCAGCAGCCAGGATCGAGGGACAGGTTTTTATGGCTACACCTTC	CASSQDRGTGFYGYTF
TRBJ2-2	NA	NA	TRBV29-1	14	TGCAGCGTTGATGTGGGAGGTCGTACCGGGGAGCTGTTTTTT	CSVDVGGRTGELFF
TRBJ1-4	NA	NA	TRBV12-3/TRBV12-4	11	TGTGCCAGCAGTTCGCGTGAAAAACTGTTTTTT	CASSSREKLFF
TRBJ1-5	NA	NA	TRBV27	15	TGTGCCAGCAGTCCCTCCGAGGATAGCAATCAGCCCCAGCATTTT	CASSPSEDSNQPQHF
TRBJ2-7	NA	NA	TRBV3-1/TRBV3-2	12	TGTGCCAGCAGCCAAAACGACTTGGAGCAGTACTTC	CASSQNDLEQYF
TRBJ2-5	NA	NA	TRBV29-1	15	TGCAGCGTTGAAGACGGGAGTGGCGCCCGGGAGACCCAGTACTTC	CSVEDGSGARETQYF
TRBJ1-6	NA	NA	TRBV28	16	TGTGCCAGCAGTAACCGGGAGGGAACCTATAATTCACCCCTCCACTTT	CASSNREGTYNSPLHF
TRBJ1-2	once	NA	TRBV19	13	TGTGCCAGTAGTCCCGACCCTAACTATGGCTACACCTTC	CASSPDPNYGYTF
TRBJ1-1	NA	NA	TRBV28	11	TGTGCCAGCGTTCTGAACACTGAAGCTTTCTTT	CASVLNTEAFF
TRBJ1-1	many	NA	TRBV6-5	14	TGTGCCAGCAGTTACTCAATGAGGAACACTGAAGCTTTCTTT	CASSYSMRNTEAFF
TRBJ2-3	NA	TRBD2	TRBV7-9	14	TGTGCCAGCAGCTTGTCTAGCGGCCCAGATACGCAGTATTTT	CASSLSSGPDTQYF
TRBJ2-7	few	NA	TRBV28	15	TGTGCCAGCAGTTCTGGTTCTAGCTGGGGGTACGAGCAGTACTTC	CASSSGSSWGYEQYF
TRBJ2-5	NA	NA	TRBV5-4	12	TGTGCCAGCAGCATTGACCAAGAGACCCAGTACTTC	CASSIDQETQYF
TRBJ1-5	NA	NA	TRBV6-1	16	TGTGCCAGCAGTGAACTCGGGTCCCTTCCCAATCAGCCCCAGCATTTT	CASSELGSLPNQPQHF
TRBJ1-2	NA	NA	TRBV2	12	TGTGCCAGCAGTGAAGCCGCCTATGGCTACACCTTC	CASSEAAYGYTF